This T cell receptor beta chain came from a study of neoadjuvant nivolumab and ipilimumab in lung cancer. With 4 bases removed from V and 8 bases from J, the gap between germline ends came to 12 bases. Germline lookup yields CDR1 SEHNR and CDR2 FQNEAQ (reference sequence). There are 13 residues in the CDR3. The sample holds a few counts of this clone. Here immunoSEQ multiplex PCR was the method, and the copy in TCRdb shows in-frame clones only, minus some. Here the sample spans 40,000 to 60,000 clones, about 89% being singletons. Sequencing used blood, obtained before neoadjuvant nivolumab, alone or with ipilimumab. The chain couples TRBV7-9 to TRBJ2-4; the D gene is possibly TRBD2 (5 bases). This clonotype was obtained from an adult with non-small cell lung cancer. Some clones in this sample may be carry-over from other donors' samples. For the CDR3, the DNA is TGTGCCAGCAGCTACGGCCACGGGGACATTCAGTACTTC. Protein: CASSYGHGDIQYF.